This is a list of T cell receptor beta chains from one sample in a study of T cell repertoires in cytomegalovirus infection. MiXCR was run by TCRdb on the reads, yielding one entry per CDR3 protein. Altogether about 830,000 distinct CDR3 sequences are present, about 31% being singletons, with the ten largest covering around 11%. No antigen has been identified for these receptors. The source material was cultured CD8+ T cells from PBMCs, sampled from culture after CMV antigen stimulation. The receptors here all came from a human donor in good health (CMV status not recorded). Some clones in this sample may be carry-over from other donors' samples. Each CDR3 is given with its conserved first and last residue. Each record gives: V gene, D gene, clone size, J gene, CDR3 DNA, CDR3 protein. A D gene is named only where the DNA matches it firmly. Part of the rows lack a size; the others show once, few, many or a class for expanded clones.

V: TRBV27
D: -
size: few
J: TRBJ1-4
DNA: TGTGCCAGCAGTTTTGGAGGGATCAATGAAAAACTGTTTTTT
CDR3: CASSFGGINEKLFF

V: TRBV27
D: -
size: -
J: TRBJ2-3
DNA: TGTGCCAGCAGTTTAGGAGCAGGGCGTGCGACCGGTACGCAGTATTTT
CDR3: CASSLGAGRATGTQYF

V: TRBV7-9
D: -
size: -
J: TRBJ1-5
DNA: TGTGCCAGCAGCTTAATGGGGGGCAGGGGCAATCAGCCCCAGCATTTT
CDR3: CASSLMGGRGNQPQHF

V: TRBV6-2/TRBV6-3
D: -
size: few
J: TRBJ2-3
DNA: TGTGCCAGCAGTTACGCCTACACAGATACGCAGTATTTT
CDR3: CASSYAYTDTQYF

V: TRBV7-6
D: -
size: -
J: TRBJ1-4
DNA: TGTGCCAGCAGCTCCCCGGGGGGAGCGTTTAATGAAAAACTGTTTTTT
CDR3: CASSSPGGAFNEKLFF

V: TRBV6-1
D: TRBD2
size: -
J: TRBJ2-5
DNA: TGTGCCAGCAGTGAAGCATGGCTAGCGGGGGACCTGGGGGAGACCCAGTACTTC
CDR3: CASSEAWLAGDLGETQYF

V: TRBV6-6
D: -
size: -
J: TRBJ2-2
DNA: TGTGCCAGCAGCCATCTGGAAGGGACATCCAAATCCGGGGAGCTGTTTTTT
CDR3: CASSHLEGTSKSGELFF

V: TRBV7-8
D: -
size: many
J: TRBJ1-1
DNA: TGTGCCAGCAGCTTATTAGGGCACACTGAAGCTTTCTTT
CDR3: CASSLLGHTEAFF

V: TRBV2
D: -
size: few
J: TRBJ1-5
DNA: TGTGCCAGCAGTCTTCACGGCTCTGGACAGCCCCAGCATTTT
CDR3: CASSLHGSGQPQHF

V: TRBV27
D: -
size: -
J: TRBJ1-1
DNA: TGTGCCAGCAGTAGTCCAGGGCTGGGGACTGAAGCTTTCTTT
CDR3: CASSSPGLGTEAFF

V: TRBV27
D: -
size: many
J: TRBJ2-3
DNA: TGTGCCAGCAGTTTATTGACAGGGCGGGGGATTGGTACGCAGTATTTT
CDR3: CASSLLTGRGIGTQYF

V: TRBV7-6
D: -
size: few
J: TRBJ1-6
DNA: TGTGCCAGCAGCTTAGAGGGGGGGTGGAGCTCCTATAATTCACCCCTCCACTTT
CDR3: CASSLEGGWSSYNSPLHF

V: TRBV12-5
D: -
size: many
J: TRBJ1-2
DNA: TGTGCTAGTGGTCCTCGGCGGGACAACTATGGCTACACCTTC
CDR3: CASGPRRDNYGYTF

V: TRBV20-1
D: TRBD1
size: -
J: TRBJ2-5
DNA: TGCAGTGCCGAGCGGGACAGGGAAAGGGGCCAGTACTTC
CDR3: CSAERDRERGQYF

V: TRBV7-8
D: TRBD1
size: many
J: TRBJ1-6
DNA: TGTGCCAGCAGCGCCCCGGAGGGGGCTGGTTCCTATAATTCACCCCTCCACTTT
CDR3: CASSAPEGAGSYNSPLHF

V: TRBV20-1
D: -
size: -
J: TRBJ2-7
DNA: TGCAGTGCGTGGGACCGGGTTTCCTACGAGCAGTACTTC
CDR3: CSAWDRVSYEQYF

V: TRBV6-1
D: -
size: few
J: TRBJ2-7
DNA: TGTGCCAGCAGTGATAGAAGGGTCTACGAGCAGTACTTC
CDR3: CASSDRRVYEQYF

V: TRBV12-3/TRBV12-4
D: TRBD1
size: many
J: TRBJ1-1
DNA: TGTGCCAGCAGTTTCGGGCAGGGGGGCACTGAAGCTTTCTTT
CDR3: CASSFGQGGTEAFF

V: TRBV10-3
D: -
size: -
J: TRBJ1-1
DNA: TGTGCCATCAGTGACCCTGGGAGGGGTCCACCTGAAGCTTTCTTT
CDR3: CAISDPGRGPPEAFF

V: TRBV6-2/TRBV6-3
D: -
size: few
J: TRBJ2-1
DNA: TGTGCCAGCAGTAGGACCGTCGGCTCCTACAATGAGCAGTTCTTC
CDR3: CASSRTVGSYNEQFF

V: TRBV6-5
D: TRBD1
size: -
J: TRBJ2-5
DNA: TGTGCCAGCAGTTACCTTGGACAGGGAGGCGAGACCCAGTACTTC
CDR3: CASSYLGQGGETQYF

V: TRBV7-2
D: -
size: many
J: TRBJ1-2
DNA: TGTGCCAGCAGCAGTCCAGGGTTCAGCTATGGCTACACCTTC
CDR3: CASSSPGFSYGYTF

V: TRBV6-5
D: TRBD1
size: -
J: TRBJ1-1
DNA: TGTGCCAGCAGTTACGCAGGGGGCGCGATGAACACTGAAGCTTTCTTT
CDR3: CASSYAGGAMNTEAFF

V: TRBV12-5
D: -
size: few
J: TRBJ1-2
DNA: TGTGCTAGTGGTTTGGTACAGGGCCCATATGGCTACACCTTC
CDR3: CASGLVQGPYGYTF

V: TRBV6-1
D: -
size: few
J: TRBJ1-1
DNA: TGTGCCAGCAGTGAAGACGGGATTTACACTGAAGCTTTCTTT
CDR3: CASSEDGIYTEAFF

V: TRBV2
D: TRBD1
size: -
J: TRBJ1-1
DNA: TGTGCCAGCAGTGGGACAGGGATGCACACTGAAGCTTTCTTT
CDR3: CASSGTGMHTEAFF

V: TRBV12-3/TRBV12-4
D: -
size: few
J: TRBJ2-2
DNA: TGTGCCAGCGGAGCTGGGGGTTACACCGGGGAGCTGTTTTTT
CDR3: CASGAGGYTGELFF

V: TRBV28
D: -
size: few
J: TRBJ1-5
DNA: TGTGCCAGCATCGGGCGAGGATACAATCAGCCCCAGCATTTT
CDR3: CASIGRGYNQPQHF

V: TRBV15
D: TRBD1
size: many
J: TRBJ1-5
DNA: TGTGCCACCAGCAGAGACGGGACAGGGGCAAAACAGCCCCAGCATTTT
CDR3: CATSRDGTGAKQPQHF